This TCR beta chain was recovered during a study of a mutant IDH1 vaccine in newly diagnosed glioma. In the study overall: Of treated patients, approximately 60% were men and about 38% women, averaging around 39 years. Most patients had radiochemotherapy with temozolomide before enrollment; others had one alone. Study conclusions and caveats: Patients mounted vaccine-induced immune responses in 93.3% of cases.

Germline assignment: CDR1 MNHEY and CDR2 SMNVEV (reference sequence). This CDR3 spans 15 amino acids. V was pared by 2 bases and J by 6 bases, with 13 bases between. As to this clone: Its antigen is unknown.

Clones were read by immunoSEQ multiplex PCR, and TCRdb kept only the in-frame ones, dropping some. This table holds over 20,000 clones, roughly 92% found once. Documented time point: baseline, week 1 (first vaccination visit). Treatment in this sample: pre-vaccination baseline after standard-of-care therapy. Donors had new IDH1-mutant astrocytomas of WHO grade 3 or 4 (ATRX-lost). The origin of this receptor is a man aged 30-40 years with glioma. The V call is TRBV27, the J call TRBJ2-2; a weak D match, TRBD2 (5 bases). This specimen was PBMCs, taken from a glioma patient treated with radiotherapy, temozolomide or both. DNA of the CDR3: TGTGCCAGCAGTTTAAGGCTAGCCGGTGCCGGGGAGCTGTTTTTT. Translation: CASSLRLAGAGELFF.